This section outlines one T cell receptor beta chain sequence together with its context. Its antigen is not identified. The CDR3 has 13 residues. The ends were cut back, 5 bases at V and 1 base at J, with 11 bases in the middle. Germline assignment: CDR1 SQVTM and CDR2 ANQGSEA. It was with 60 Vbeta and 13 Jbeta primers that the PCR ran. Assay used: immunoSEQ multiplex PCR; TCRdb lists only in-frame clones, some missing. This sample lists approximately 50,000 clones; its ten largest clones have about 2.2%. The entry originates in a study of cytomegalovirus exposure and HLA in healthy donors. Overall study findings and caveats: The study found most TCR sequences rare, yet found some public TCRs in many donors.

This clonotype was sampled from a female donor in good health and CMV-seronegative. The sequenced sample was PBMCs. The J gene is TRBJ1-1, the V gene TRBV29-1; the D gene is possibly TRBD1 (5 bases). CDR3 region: CSVQGRTNTEAFF. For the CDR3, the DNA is TGCAGCGTTCAGGGCAGGACGAACACTGAAGCTTTCTTT.